Listed here are 18 T cell receptor beta chains from one sample, sequenced in a study of cytomegalovirus exposure and HLA in healthy donors. Primers for the PCR totalled 60 Vbeta and 13 Jbeta. Some clones are missing from TCRdb's copy, which holds only in-frame ones; the method was immunoSEQ multiplex PCR. The sample gives approximately 110,000 clones, about 80% of which show up once; 7.7% is in the top ten. Sequenced input: PBMCs. These receptors were collected from a woman between 50 and 59 years old in good health and CMV-seropositive.

The chain uses TRBV9 and TRBJ1-2; TRBD1 is a possible D gene (5 bases). The V end was cut by 3 bases, the J end by 0 bases, with 12 bases between. Germline V CDR1 and CDR2: SGDLS, YYNGEE. The CDR3 runs to 15 residues. The CDR3 coding sequence is TGTGCCAGCAGCGGACTAGCAGGGTCTAACTATGGCTACACCTTC. Protein product: CASSGLAGSNYGYTF.

The CDR3 protein is CASLPAGVETQYF. CDR3 DNA sequence: TGTGCCAGCCTCCCAGCGGGGGTAGAGACCCAGTACTTC. This sequence joins TRBV7-9 and TRBJ2-5; 8 bases agree with TRBD2. Germline V gives CDR1 SEHNR, CDR2 FQNEAQ (reference sequence). J lost 4 bases, V lost 8 bases, and 6 bases had no gene match. There are 13 residues in the CDR3. Full variable domain (outside the CDR3, taken from reference TRBV7-9 and TRBJ2-5): DTGVSQNPRHKITKRGQNVTFRCDPISEHNRLYWYRQTLGQGPEFLTYFQNEAQLEKSRLLSDRFSAERPKGSFSTLEIQRTEQGDSAMYLCASLPAGVETQYFGPGTRLLVL.

The J gene is TRBJ2-1, the V gene TRBV19; 8 bases align to TRBD2. From germline, CDR1 is LNHDA and CDR2 SQIVND (reference sequence). V trimming: 4 bases; J trimming: 2 bases; junction bases outside the gene matches: 7. There are 16 residues in the CDR3. The CDR3 sequence: CASSTLSGGTYNEQFF. The DNA of the CDR3 is TGTGCCAGTAGTACGTTGTCGGGGGGGACCTACAATGAGCAGTTCTTC.

The chain carries TRBV5-1 and TRBJ2-3; the D gene is possibly TRBD2 (5 bases). The V end was cut by 1 base, the J end by 1 base, with 16 bases between. Germline CDR1 and CDR2: SGHRS and YFSETQ. This CDR3 has 17 residues. CDR3 bases: TGCGCCAGCAGCTTGATCCGGGCGGGTGGTGGCACAGATACGCAGTATTTT. As protein: CASSLIRAGGGTDTQYF.

The V gene is TRBV6-5, the J gene TRBJ2-1; 7 positions match TRBD2. With 0 bases clipped from V and 6 bases from J, the junction kept 8 bases outside the gene matches. The germline gives CDR1 MNHEY, CDR2 SVGAGI. CDR3 length: 16 amino acids. CDR3 nucleotides: TGTGCCAGCAGTTACTCGCGGGGCGGGAGAAGCAATGAGCAGTTCTTC. Its translation: CASSYSRGGRSNEQFF.

This clone was picked up one time. The V gene is TRBV2, the J gene TRBJ2-5; D is perhaps TRBD1 (5 bases). CDR3 length: 11 amino acids. Trimming stripped 7 bases from V and 5 bases from J, with 8 bases between. Germline-derived CDR1 and CDR2 are SNHLY and FYNNEI. The CDR3 is CASMKGETQYF. CDR3 coding DNA: TGTGCCAGCATGAAGGGGGAGACCCAGTACTTC.

The rearrangement uses TRBV7-2 and TRBJ2-3; D unclear. CDR3 length: 14 amino acids. Germline V gives CDR1 SGHTA, CDR2 FQGNSA. V lost 0 bases to trimming and J lost 8 bases, with 12 bases between them. The CDR3 DNA sequence: TGTGCCAGCAGCTTAGCGCCCGATATGGCTACGCAGTATTTT. Translated: CASSLAPDMATQYF.

This chain links TRBV9 with TRBJ2-5, with a weak D call TRBD1 (5 bases). The closer fit of TRBJ2-7 to the DNA end suggests the J call may be wrong. Germline V lookup: CDR1 SGDLS, CDR2 YYNGEE. The CDR3 totals 15 residues. CDR3 bases: TGTGCCAGCAGCGTAGGGATTGACAGTCTCTACGAGCAGTACTTC. This translates into CASSVGIDSLYEQYF.

The chain employs TRBV4-3 and TRBJ2-1; 11 bases fit TRBD2. Trimming took 1 base from V and 5 from J; bases not matched to a gene: 1. CDR3 length: 15 amino acids. The germline gives CDR1 LGHNA, CDR2 YSLEER. The DNA for the CDR3 is TGCGCCAGCAGCCAAGGGACTAGCGGGCACAATGAGCAGTTCTTC. Protein product: CASSQGTSGHNEQFF.

This chain's CDR3 is CASSLGTGGEKLFF. The DNA of the CDR3 is TGTGCCAGCAGCTTAGGGACAGGGGGTGAAAAACTGTTTTTT. The rearrangement links TRBV7-2 to TRBJ1-4, with TRBD1 identical over 10 bases. The CDR3 spans 14 residues. Germline CDR1 SGHTA, CDR2 FQGNSA. Losses at the gene ends were 1 base for V and 7 bases for J; bases not matched to a gene: 0.

This clone has a single count. The V call is TRBV19, the J call TRBJ1-5, with 8 nucleotides matching TRBD1. Germline V gene sequence: CDR1 LNHDA, CDR2 SQIVND (reference sequence). The V and J ends lost 5 bases and 2 bases, in that order; junction bases with no gene match: 5. This CDR3 is 15 amino acids long. DNA for the CDR3: TGTGCCAGTAGTCCCATGACAGGGGGCAATCAGCCCCAGCATTTT. The encoded protein is CASSPMTGGNQPQHF.

The V call is TRBV7-2, the J call TRBJ2-1; 11 nucleotides match TRBD2. V gave up 5 bases and J gave up 2 bases; unmatched junction bases: 5. Germline values: CDR1 SGHTA, CDR2 FQGNSA. The CDR3 contains 16 residues. CDR3 coding DNA: TGTGCCAGCAGCCAGCCGGGACTAGCGGCCTACAATGAGCAGTTCTTC. It codes for CASSQPGLAAYNEQFF.

As DNA, the CDR3 is TGTGCCAGCAGTGATCGGGCTAGCGGGGGGGCCGCAGGAGAGACCCAGTACTTC. It specifies CASSDRASGGAAGETQYF. The V gene is TRBV6-1, the J gene TRBJ2-5; the match to TRBD2 covers 12 bases. J lost 4 bases, V lost 3 bases, and 12 bases had no gene match. The CDR3 covers 18 residues. The germline V gene has CDR1 MNHNS and CDR2 SASEGT.

The chain is built from TRBV7-3 and TRBJ2-3; 8 bases agree with TRBD1. V lost 5 bases, J lost 0 bases, and 4 bases stayed unmatched. This CDR3 has 15 amino acids. The germline V gene encodes CDR1 SGHTA and CDR2 FQGTGA. The CDR3 DNA follows: TGTGCCAGCAGCCCCCAGGGGGCTAGCACAGATACGCAGTATTTT. This encodes CASSPQGASTDTQYF.

The gene calls are TRBV6-5 and TRBJ2-7, with 7 bases identical to TRBD2. CDR3 length equals 16 residues. The V and J ends lost 0 bases and 2 bases, in that order; junction bases with no gene match: 7. Germline lookup yields CDR1 MNHEY and CDR2 SVGAGI. Here the CDR3 DNA reads TGTGCCAGCAGTTACTCCGAGGCTAGCGGAACCTACGAGCAGTACTTC. As protein: CASSYSEASGTYEQYF.

The rearrangement uses TRBV15 and TRBJ1-3; no firm D call. The germline V gene encodes CDR1 LNHNV and CDR2 YYDKDF (reference sequence). V lost 1 base and J 2 bases, leaving 6 bases between the germline ends. This CDR3 contains 14 residues. DNA of the CDR3: TGTGCCACCAGCAGAGGTGAGACTGGAAACACCATATATTTT. Encoded protein: CATSRGETGNTIYF.

This chain joins TRBV2 and TRBJ1-5, with no clear D. The V end lost 7 bases, the J end lost 0 bases, and 10 bases lay between the germline ends. This CDR3 contains 14 residues. The germline V gene encodes CDR1 SNHLY and CDR2 FYNNEI. CDR3 DNA sequence: TGTGCCAGCATGGGCAGCTTTAGCAATCAGCCCCAGCATTTT. This encodes CASMGSFSNQPQHF.

The rearrangement links TRBV27 to TRBJ2-1; D is perhaps TRBD2 (6 bases). Germline loops: CDR1 MNHEY, CDR2 SMNVEV (reference sequence). The germline V and J ends were trimmed by 6 bases and 3 bases, with 12 bases remaining between them. The CDR3 is 14 residues long. CDR3 loop: CASSLDGGYNEQFF. DNA for the CDR3: TGTGCCAGCAGCCTTGACGGGGGCTACAATGAGCAGTTCTTC.